The 26 T cell receptor beta chains given below trace back to one sample, sequenced in a study of blood T cell repertoires in COVID-19. The assay was immunoSEQ multiplex PCR, and TCRdb's table has in-frame clones only and misses some. The repertoire includes a few hundred thousand clones, around 90% of them detected once, and 6.3% sits in the top ten. What was sequenced was peripheral blood. The origin of the receptors is a woman in her fifties or sixties with COVID-19, enrolled during active disease.

The rearrangement links TRBV11-2 to TRBJ2-1; D is unresolved. Trimming pared 7 bases from V and 8 bases from J, leaving 24 bases between. CDR1 SGHAT and CDR2 FQNNGV come from the germline V gene. There are 16 residues in the CDR3. This CDR3 is CASTPFRRSDLDEQFF. For the CDR3, the DNA is TGTGCCAGCACACCTTTTAGGAGAAGCGATCTTGATGAGCAGTTCTTC.

Remarks on this clone: The junction and the germline gene differ at one end; a read error may be behind it. CDR3 DNA: TGTGCCAGCGGGGCAACTGGCACGGATACGCAGTATTTT. Translating gives CASGATGTDTQYF. The chain couples TRBV11-3 to TRBJ2-3; maybe TRBD1 (5 bases). Germline V CDR1 and CDR2: SGHNT, YENEEA. The CDR3 length is 13 residues.

The genes are TRBV5-4 and TRBJ1-4; possibly TRBD1 for D (5 bases). Trimming left V 0 bases short and J 4 bases short, with 10 bases between. The CDR3 has 15 amino acids. Germline values: CDR1 SGHNT, CDR2 YYREEE (reference sequence). In nucleotides, the CDR3 is TGTGCCAGCAGCTTGGGACAGCTCCTTAATGAAAAACTGTTTTTT. Residues: CASSLGQLLNEKLFF.

This rearrangement joins TRBV2 to TRBJ1-1, with D possibly TRBD1 on 5 matching bases. Trimming left V 5 bases short and J 2 bases short, with 15 bases between. The CDR3 is made up of 15 amino acids. Germline V lookup: CDR1 SNHLY, CDR2 FYNNEI. CDR3 DNA sequence: TGTGCCAGCAGTTCGACGCCAGGGATAAACACTGAAGCTTTCTTT. This codes for CASSSTPGINTEAFF.

This chain links TRBV10-3 with TRBJ1-3, with D possibly being TRBD1 (5 bases). The CDR3 loop spans 17 amino acids. The germline V and J ends were trimmed by 8 bases and 0 bases, with 20 bases remaining between them. The germline V gene has CDR1 ENHRY and CDR2 SYGVKD. The CDR3 is CAIPPRPRQTSGNTIYF. The CDR3, as DNA: TGTGCCATCCCTCCCCGGCCCAGACAGACCTCTGGAAACACCATATATTTT.

The chain carries TRBV19 and TRBJ2-7, with 9 bases aligning to TRBD2. With V trimmed by 4 bases and J by 2 bases, 3 bases remained unmatched. CDR3 length equals 14 residues. Germline CDR1 is LNHDA and CDR2 is SQIVND (reference sequence). The CDR3 here is CASSRPSGTYEQYF. For the CDR3, the DNA is TGTGCCAGTAGTAGACCTAGCGGGACCTACGAGCAGTACTTC.

This clone was observed a single time. This chain joins TRBV9 and TRBJ2-6; D is unresolved. V lost 3 bases to trimming and J lost 0 bases, with 10 bases between them. Looked up from germline, CDR1 is SGDLS and CDR2 is YYNGEE. This CDR3 has 16 residues. CDR3 residues: CASSARLDSGANVLTF. In DNA, the CDR3 is TGTGCCAGCAGCGCCCGACTGGACTCTGGGGCCAACGTCCTGACTTTC. The full variable domain, its missing parts supplied by reference TRBV9 and TRBJ2-6, is DSGVTQTPKHLITATGQRVTLRCSPRSGDLSVYWYQQSLDQGLQFLIQYYNGEERAKGNILERFSAQQFPDLHSELNLSSLELGDSALYFCASSARLDSGANVLTFGAGSRLTVL.

The V gene is TRBV9, the J gene TRBJ1-6, with D maybe TRBD1 (6 bases). This CDR3 is built from 15 residues. V dropped 3 bases and J dropped 7 bases, with 14 bases sitting between them. From germline, CDR1 is SGDLS and CDR2 YYNGEE. The CDR3 region is CASSEHRASNSPLHF. As DNA, the CDR3 is TGTGCCAGCAGCGAGCACAGGGCCTCCAATTCACCCCTCCACTTT.

The chain uses TRBV5-1 and TRBJ2-6, with D unresolved. Germline CDR1 is SGHRS and CDR2 is YFSETQ. The V end was cut by 2 bases, the J end by 1 base, with 13 bases between. The CDR3 extends over 17 amino acids. CDR3 DNA: TGCGCCAGCAGCTTTACCACAACAGCTTCTGGGGCCAACGTCCTGACTTTC. The encoded protein is CASSFTTTASGANVLTF.

This chain joins TRBV27 and TRBJ1-1; no definite D call. The CDR3 covers 13 residues. V was cut by 0 bases and J by 6 bases, with 8 bases left in between. Germline values: CDR1 MNHEY, CDR2 SMNVEV (reference sequence). The CDR3 loop reads CASSLSPAAEAFF. CDR3 DNA: TGTGCCAGCAGTTTATCCCCCGCGGCTGAAGCTTTCTTT.

The CDR3 protein is CASSQQGAGGYTF. The CDR3 DNA reads as TGTGCCAGCAGTCAACAGGGGGCGGGTGGCTACACCTTC. V is TRBV6-4 and J is TRBJ1-2, with 9 bases aligning to TRBD1. Trimming cost V 5 bases and J 7 bases; bases outside gene matches: 5. The length of the CDR3 is 13 residues. The germline gives CDR1 MRHNA, CDR2 SNTAGT.

This rearrangement joins TRBV6-5 to TRBJ1-3; D perhaps matches TRBD1 (5 bases). Germline V lookup: CDR1 MNHEY, CDR2 SVGAGI. V was trimmed by 7 bases and J by 10 bases, leaving 8 bases between them. The CDR3 runs to 10 residues. CDR3 amino acids: CASKSGTIYF. Here the CDR3 DNA reads TGTGCCAGCAAATCAGGGACCATATATTTT.

This sequence joins TRBV2 and TRBJ1-6, with 7 bases fitting TRBD1. The trim removed 5 bases at V and 10 bases at J, leaving 5 bases unmatched. The CDR3 contains 13 residues. Germline CDR1 is SNHLY and CDR2 is FYNNEI. CDR3 sequence: CASSRQGQSPLHF. The CDR3, as DNA: TGTGCCAGCAGTAGGCAGGGACAGTCACCCCTCCACTTT. The complete variable domain, with remaining parts taken from reference TRBV2 and TRBJ1-6, reads EPEVTQTPSHQVTQMGQEVILRCVPISNHLYFYWYRQILGQKVEFLVSFYNNEISEKSEIFDDQFSVERPDGSNFTLKIRSTKLEDSAMYFCASSRQGQSPLHFGNGTRLTVT.

The rearrangement uses TRBV4-1 and TRBJ1-4; 11 bases line up with TRBD1. Germline CDR1 is MGHRA and CDR2 is YSYEKL. The V gene end was trimmed by 1 base and the J gene end by 5 bases; junction bases not matched to a gene: 9. This CDR3 is 18 amino acids long. The CDR3 is CASSQAGTGGSTNEKLFF. The CDR3 nucleotides read TGCGCCAGCAGCCAAGCCGGGACAGGGGGTAGCACAAATGAAAAACTGTTTTTT.

The chain uses TRBV11-2 and TRBJ1-2; TRBD1 agrees at 11 bases. The CDR3 totals 15 residues. Per germline, CDR1 SGHAT and CDR2 FQNNGV. Unmatched junction bases numbered 8, after V lost 5 bases and J lost 6 bases. Written as DNA, the CDR3 is TGTGCCAGCAGCCGAAGGGGGACAGGGGGGGATGGCTACACCTTC. Translating gives CASSRRGTGGDGYTF.

This sequence joins TRBV19 and TRBJ1-5; D is ambiguous. This CDR3 is 11 amino acids long. Germline V lookup: CDR1 LNHDA, CDR2 SQIVND (reference sequence). V lost 5 bases to trimming and J lost 7 bases, with 6 bases between them. CDR3 DNA: TGTGCCAGTAGTCAACAACAGCCCCAGCATTTT. Translation: CASSQQQPQHF.

The chain couples TRBV6-5 to TRBJ2-3, with 7 positions matching TRBD1. CDR1 MNHEY and CDR2 SVGAGI come from the germline V gene. This CDR3 region has 15 residues. V shed 4 bases, J shed 3 bases, and the junction held 7 bases outside the gene matches. This CDR3 is CASSSTGWGTDTQYF. In DNA form, the CDR3 reads TGTGCCAGCAGTTCGACAGGGTGGGGGACAGATACGCAGTATTTT.

This chain joins TRBV9 and TRBJ1-2, with TRBD1 matching over 9 bases. The V gene end was trimmed by 0 bases and the J gene end by 7 bases; junction bases not matched to a gene: 7. The CDR3 sequence is 15 residues long. CDR1 is SGDLS, CDR2 YYNGEE, per germline. The CDR3 nucleotides read TGTGCCAGCAGCGTAGACTCGGGACAGGGATTTGGCTACACCTTC. It is translated as CASSVDSGQGFGYTF.

The sample holds one count of this clone. The genes are TRBV7-2 and TRBJ2-1, with TRBD2 matching 11 bases. This CDR3 has 19 residues. The germline V gene has CDR1 SGHTA and CDR2 FQGNSA. J was trimmed by 0 bases and V by 7 bases; bases with no gene match: 14. The CDR3 region is CASTLGVAGGRRSYNEQFF. For the CDR3, the DNA is TGTGCCAGCACCTTGGGGGTAGCGGGAGGGCGTCGCTCCTACAATGAGCAGTTCTTC.

J is TRBJ2-5 and V is TRBV2, with a tentative D call TRBD2 (6 bases). The V end lost 0 bases, the J end lost 1 base, and 9 bases lay between the germline ends. Germline V gives CDR1 SNHLY, CDR2 FYNNEI. The CDR3 covers 15 residues. The CDR3 sequence is CASSEALSGQETQYF. DNA for the CDR3: TGTGCCAGCAGTGAAGCGCTTAGCGGCCAAGAGACCCAGTACTTC.

CDR3 residues: CASSFLAGVGNEQFF. The CDR3 DNA reads as TGTGCCAGCAGCTTCTTAGCGGGAGTGGGGAATGAGCAGTTCTTC. This rearrangement joins TRBV7-2 to TRBJ2-1; 9 bases match TRBD2. J gave up 7 bases and V 3 bases, and 7 bases lay outside the gene matches. The germline CDR1 and CDR2 sequences are SGHTA and FQGNSA. The CDR3 has 15 amino acids.

This clone was found a few times. The chain employs TRBV11-2 and TRBJ2-2; 12 bases map to TRBD2. The V segment lost 5 bases and the J segment 7 bases; nucleotides outside the gene matches: 14. Germline V gene lookup returns CDR1 SGHAT and CDR2 FQNNGV. The CDR3 runs 18 residues. The CDR3 DNA is TGTGCCAGCAGCGTAGGACTAGCGGGATTATTTAGGGGCGGGGAGCTGTTTTTT. It codes for CASSVGLAGLFRGGELFF.

The chain has TRBV9 and TRBJ2-2; 14 bases map to TRBD2. V gave up 4 bases and J gave up 6 bases; unmatched junction bases: 8. The CDR3 loop spans 17 amino acids. The germline gives CDR1 SGDLS, CDR2 YYNGEE. The CDR3 DNA reads TGTGCCAGCAGCCCCCGGGGGGGACTAGCGGGAGCCGGGGAGCTGTTTTTT. Amino acids: CASSPRGGLAGAGELFF.

The genes are TRBV11-2 and TRBJ2-7; 11 nucleotides match TRBD2. CDR1 is SGHAT, CDR2 FQNNGV, per germline. This CDR3 has 18 residues. V was clipped by 2 bases and J by 0 bases; unmatched bases: 9. CDR3 amino acids: CASSLSVTSGGSSYEQYF. CDR3 sequence (DNA): TGTGCCAGCAGCTTAAGTGTTACTAGCGGGGGAAGCTCCTACGAGCAGTACTTC.

J is TRBJ2-1 and V is TRBV19, with D perhaps matching TRBD2 (6 bases). The germline V and J ends were trimmed by 1 base and 4 bases, with 11 bases remaining between them. CDR3 length: 15 residues. Per the germline V gene, CDR1 is LNHDA and CDR2 is SQIVND (reference sequence). Here the CDR3 reads CASSIAAGLYNEQFF. CDR3 DNA: TGTGCCAGTAGTATAGCCGCGGGGCTATACAATGAGCAGTTCTTC.

The rearrangement joins TRBV5-1 to TRBJ1-4; D call uncertain. Germline lookup yields CDR1 SGHRS and CDR2 YFSETQ. With 4 bases removed from V and 3 bases from J, the gap between germline ends came to 16 bases. This CDR3 contains 16 residues. The CDR3 nucleotides read TGCGCCAGCAGCCTGCTTGGGCTTGAAGCTAATGAAAAACTGTTTTTT. It translates to CASSLLGLEANEKLFF.